These 29 T cell receptor beta chains were sequenced from one sample in a study of blood T cell repertoires in COVID-19. Sequenced by immunoSEQ multiplex PCR; TCRdb stores in-frame clones only, minus some. Of approximately 120,000 clones in the sample, approximately 87% were seen once. Sequencing used peripheral blood. The receptors come from a man aged 50-59 years with acute or convalescent COVID-19.

This clone occurred once. V usage is TRBV11-2 and J usage is TRBJ2-1; D may be TRBD2 (6 bases). The germline CDR1 and CDR2 sequences are SGHAT and FQNNGV. The CDR3 has 16 residues. V lost 5 bases to trimming and J lost 2 bases, with 16 bases between them. CDR3 sequence reads: CASSDSLAAPYNEQFF. In DNA, the CDR3 is TGTGCCAGCAGCGACTCCTTAGCGGCCCCCTACAATGAGCAGTTCTTC.

This chain connects TRBV11-3 to TRBJ2-7; perhaps TRBD2 as D (7 bases). This CDR3 has 15 residues. The V and J ends lost 4 bases and 2 bases respectively, with 15 bases between them. Germline assignment: CDR1 SGHNT and CDR2 YENEEA. In DNA, the CDR3 is TGTGCCAGCAGCTCCCTCGGGGGGCGAGCCTACGAGCAGTACTTC. It specifies CASSSLGGRAYEQYF.

In its sample, this clone was seen once. This chain joins TRBV7-9 and TRBJ2-3; D is undetermined. Trimming left V 5 bases short and J 6 bases short, with 12 bases between. CDR1 SEHNR and CDR2 FQNEAQ come from the germline V gene (reference sequence). The CDR3 runs to 13 residues. The CDR3 loop reads CASSPLSPDTQYF. Written as DNA, the CDR3 is TGTGCCAGCAGCCCCCTAAGTCCGGATACGCAGTATTTT. Full variable domain (rest looked up from reference TRBV7-9 and TRBJ2-3): DTGVSQNPRHKITKRGQNVTFRCDPISEHNRLYWYRQTLGQGPEFLTYFQNEAQLEKSRLLSDRFSAERPKGSFSTLEIQRTEQGDSAMYLCASSPLSPDTQYFGPGTRLTVL.

The CDR3 bases are TGTGCCAGCAGTGATCCGGGATGGTTGTACTTC. It translates to CASSDPGWLYF. This sequence joins TRBV2 and TRBJ2-5, with TRBD2 as a possible D gene (5 bases). The CDR3 spans 11 residues. V lost 3 bases, J lost 13 bases, and 12 bases lay in between. CDR1 and CDR2 from the germline V gene are SNHLY and FYNNEI.

The rearrangement uses TRBV4-3 and TRBJ2-4; TRBD2 matches 8 bases. The CDR3 has 16 amino acids. J was trimmed by 1 base and V by 0 bases; bases with no gene match: 2. Germline V gene data show CDR1 as LGHNA and CDR2 as YSLEER. The CDR3 region has the DNA TGCGCCAGCAGCCAAGATCCGGGAGGGGCCAAAAACATTCAGTACTTC. Translation gives CASSQDPGGAKNIQYF.

The chain carries TRBV5-1 and TRBJ2-3; D not certain. This CDR3 contains 14 residues. Germline CDR1 is SGHRS and CDR2 is YFSETQ. V was pared by 2 bases and J by 4 bases, with 11 bases between. The CDR3 nucleotides are TGCGCCAGCAGCTTAACACGGGTCGCAGATACGCAGTATTTT. Translated: CASSLTRVADTQYF.

The J gene is TRBJ1-1, the V gene TRBV9; 7 bases fit TRBD1. V was pared by 3 bases and J by 11 bases, with 10 bases of the junction left unmatched. This CDR3 has 13 residues. The V gene's germline CDR1 is SGDLS and CDR2 YYNGEE. CDR3 nucleotides: TGTGCCAGCAGCGCGGCTGGAAGGGGGCATGCTTTCTTT. It yields the protein CASSAAGRGHAFF.

V gene TRBV30 combines with J gene TRBJ1-6, with D maybe TRBD1 (5 bases). The CDR3 spans 17 residues. The germline V and J ends were trimmed by 0 bases and 3 bases, with 15 bases remaining between them. Germline V gene sequence: CDR1 GTSNPN, CDR2 SVGIG (reference sequence). This chain's CDR3 is CAWSVNPSQGYNSPLHF. Written as DNA, the CDR3 is TGTGCCTGGAGTGTTAATCCAAGCCAGGGCTATAATTCACCCCTCCACTTT.

The chain links TRBV21-1 to TRBJ2-7; the DNA was not compared with TRBD1, the D call given in the table. TRBV21-1 is marked as a pseudogene. CDR3 length: 15 amino acids. CDR3 in amino acids: CASSKTGSATYEQYF. The CDR3 nucleotides are TGTGCCAGCAGCAAGACAGGGTCGGCCACCTACGAGCAGTACTTC.

About this clone itself: Its ends do not fully match the called genes, so a read error is possible. The chain links TRBV9 to TRBJ1-4, with D hard to call. Germline-derived CDR1 and CDR2 are SGDLS and YYNGEE. The CDR3 is made up of 13 amino acids. The CDR3 loop is CASAPDQNGKLFF. For the CDR3, the DNA is TGTGCCAGTGCCCCAGATCAAAATGGAAAACTGTTTTTT.

V and J are TRBV7-9 and TRBJ2-7; 9 nucleotides align to TRBD1. Per germline, CDR1 SEHNR and CDR2 FQNEAQ (reference sequence). Trimming took 1 base from V and 5 from J; bases not matched to a gene: 9. The CDR3 has 16 residues. CDR3 in amino acids: CASSLGTGTGQNEQYF. The CDR3 bases are TGTGCCAGCAGCTTAGGTACTGGGACAGGGCAGAACGAGCAGTACTTC.

The chain carries TRBV27 and TRBJ2-2; TRBD1 matches at 10 bases. With V trimmed by 6 bases and J by 7 bases, 17 bases remained unmatched. Per the germline V gene, CDR1 is MNHEY and CDR2 is SMNVEV (reference sequence). The CDR3 is 18 amino acids. The CDR3 DNA reads as TGTGCCAGCAGACAAAGGGCGGGACAGGGGCGAAGTAACGGGGAGCTGTTTTTT. Translation: CASRQRAGQGRSNGELFF.

This chain links TRBV6-5 with TRBJ1-5; 9 bases match TRBD1. The germline V gene has CDR1 MNHEY and CDR2 SVGAGI. V dropped 5 bases and J dropped 9; count of bases not matched to a gene: 5. This CDR3 region has 13 residues. The CDR3 is CASSRQGGLPQHF. The CDR3 nucleotides read TGTGCCAGCAGTAGACAGGGGGGTCTGCCCCAGCATTTT.

V is TRBV6-6 and J is TRBJ2-3, with TRBD1 matching 7 bases. The CDR3 sequence is 15 residues long. The V gene end was trimmed by 6 bases and the J gene end by 7 bases; junction bases not matched to a gene: 13. CDR1 is MNHNY, CDR2 SVGAGI, per germline (reference sequence). Here the CDR3 reads CASSYRGPAGYTQYF. As DNA, the CDR3 is TGTGCCAGCAGCTACAGGGGCCCCGCAGGTTATACGCAGTATTTT.

The chain links TRBV30 to TRBJ2-1, with 11 bases matching TRBD2. The CDR3 loop spans 14 amino acids. V was clipped by 7 bases and J by 2 bases; unmatched bases: 4. Germline values: CDR1 GTSNPN, CDR2 SVGIG (reference sequence). The CDR3 region has the DNA TGTGCCTCCATTAGCGGGAGGGCCTACAATGAGCAGTTCTTC. Its protein product is CASISGRAYNEQFF.

This chain joins TRBV10-1 and TRBJ2-7; 7 bases map to TRBD2. This CDR3 comprises 16 residues. V dropped 6 bases and J dropped 1; count of bases not matched to a gene: 12. Germline V gene data show CDR1 as WNHNN and CDR2 as SYGVQD (reference sequence). CDR3 nucleotides: TGCGCCAGCAGCCAAGCCGCTGTGCGGGGGTCCTACGAGCAGTACTTC. Translated: CASSQAAVRGSYEQYF.

This chain joins TRBV19 and TRBJ2-6; D gene uncertain. V was cut by 7 bases and J by 3 bases, with 19 bases left in between. Germline V lookup: CDR1 LNHDA, CDR2 SQIVND (reference sequence). CDR3 length: 17 amino acids. In DNA form, the CDR3 reads TGTGCCAGTAAACTCCCGGGTCGTGCACTTGGGGCCAACGTCCTGACTTTC. Its translation is CASKLPGRALGANVLTF. Supplemented by reference TRBV19 and TRBJ2-6, the full variable domain reads DGGITQSPKYLFRKEGQNVTLSCEQNLNHDAMYWYRQDPGQGLRLIYYSQIVNDFQKGDIAEGYSVSREKKESFPLTVTSAQKNPTAFYLCASKLPGRALGANVLTFGAGSRLTVL.

As DNA, the CDR3 is TGTGCCAGCAGTAAGCTAGCGGGGGGCGCCTACGAGCAGTACTTC. Its translation is CASSKLAGGAYEQYF. This rearrangement joins TRBV6-5 to TRBJ2-7, with 11 positions matching TRBD2. Per the germline V gene, CDR1 is MNHEY and CDR2 is SVGAGI. The CDR3 runs to 15 residues. Trimming removed 5 bases from V and 2 bases from J; junction bases left unmatched: 5.

This chain uses TRBV9 with TRBJ2-1, with D perhaps matching TRBD1 (5 bases). The germline gives CDR1 SGDLS, CDR2 YYNGEE. Trimming removed 1 base at V and 10 bases at J, with 12 bases between. The CDR3 runs 13 residues. The CDR3 here is CASSVLGPGEQFF. The CDR3 DNA is TGTGCCAGCAGCGTATTGGGGCCGGGCGAGCAGTTCTTC.

The chain combines TRBV19 with TRBJ2-2; 13 bases fit TRBD2. Trimming cost V 7 bases and J 4 bases; bases outside gene matches: 9. Germline values: CDR1 LNHDA, CDR2 SQIVND (reference sequence). The CDR3 length is 17 residues. In DNA form, the CDR3 reads TGTGCCAGTACGTTACTAGCGGGAGGGCCAGGCACCGGGGAGCTGTTTTTT. Amino acids: CASTLLAGGPGTGELFF.

This rearrangement joins TRBV24-1 to TRBJ2-3; weak D call: TRBD1 (6 bases). The V end was cut by 8 bases, the J end by 4 bases, with 15 bases between. CDR3 size: 14 residues. Germline V lookup: CDR1 KGHDR, CDR2 SFDVKD. The CDR3 DNA sequence: TGTGCCACCAAACAGGGTTCCGGACCAGATACGCAGTATTTT. This codes for CATKQGSGPDTQYF.

The chain carries TRBV15 and TRBJ1-4; D might be TRBD1 (6 bases). Germline V gene sequence: CDR1 LNHNV, CDR2 YYDKDF (reference sequence). V shed 0 bases and J shed 6 bases, with 11 bases lying between them. The CDR3 is 15 residues long. The CDR3: CATSREGAGDEKLFF. The CDR3 DNA sequence: TGTGCCACCAGCAGAGAGGGTGCAGGGGATGAAAAACTGTTTTTT.

The gene calls are TRBV25-1 and TRBJ1-2; the D gene is possibly TRBD1 (5 bases). With 1 base removed from V and 4 bases from J, the gap between germline ends came to 10 bases. The germline V gene encodes CDR1 MGHDK and CDR2 SYGVNS. CDR3 length: 14 residues. The CDR3 loop reads CASSESHRSYGYTF. For the CDR3, the DNA is TGTGCCAGCAGTGAATCCCACAGGAGCTATGGCTACACCTTC.

This CDR3 reads CASSWPPYNEQFF. The CDR3 bases are TGCGCCAGCAGCTGGCCTCCATACAATGAGCAGTTCTTC. The V gene is TRBV5-1, the J gene TRBJ2-1; D is unresolved. This CDR3 spans 13 amino acids. Trimming removed 3 bases from V and 4 bases from J, with 8 bases in between. Germline V lookup: CDR1 SGHRS, CDR2 YFSETQ.

Comments on this clone: Germline and junction disagree at one end, which may indicate a read error. The chain employs TRBV5-1 and TRBJ2-5; D unclear. The CDR3 covers 15 residues. Per the germline V gene, CDR1 is SGHRS and CDR2 is YFSETQ. The CDR3 sequence: CASSLAGEAQGTQYF. In DNA, the CDR3 is TGCGCCAGCAGCTTAGCCGGAGAGGCCCAAGGGACCCAGTACTTC.

The V gene is TRBV7-9, the J gene TRBJ2-1; 12 bases agree with TRBD2. The ends lost 5 bases at V and 8 bases at J; junction bases unmatched: 16. Per the germline V gene, CDR1 is SEHNR and CDR2 is FQNEAQ (reference sequence). The CDR3 is 18 residues long. The DNA of the CDR3 is TGTGCCAGCAGCCCTAGTAGTCGACTAGCGGGGGCCGTGGATGAGCAGTTCTTC. Protein sequence: CASSPSSRLAGAVDEQFF.

V gene TRBV18 combines with J gene TRBJ2-5; 7 bases align to TRBD1. Germline V gene lookup returns CDR1 KGHSH and CDR2 LQKENI. V dropped 4 bases and J dropped 4; count of bases not matched to a gene: 6. This CDR3 comprises 14 residues. In nucleotides, the CDR3 is TGTGCCAGCTCACTTTCGGACAGGCGAGAGACCCAGTACTTC. Translating it yields CASSLSDRRETQYF. Full variable domain (rest looked up from reference TRBV18 and TRBJ2-5): NAGVMQNPRHLVRRRGQEARLRCSPMKGHSHVYWYRQLPEEGLKFMVYLQKENIIDESGMPKERFSAEFPKEGPSILRIQQVVRGDSAAYFCASSLSDRRETQYFGPGTRLLVL.

The rearrangement links TRBV6-5 to TRBJ1-2, with 9 bases that match TRBD1. Losses at the gene ends were 8 bases for V and 4 bases for J; bases not matched to a gene: 8. CDR3 length: 14 residues. CDR1 and CDR2 from the germline V gene are MNHEY and SVGAGI. CDR3: CASVRDRVTYGYTF. The CDR3 DNA reads TGTGCCAGCGTCCGGGACAGGGTTACCTATGGCTACACCTTC.

For the CDR3, the DNA is TGTGCCAGCAGCTTAACGGGACAGGGCATCACTGAAGCTTTCTTT. Protein: CASSLTGQGITEAFF. This chain connects TRBV11-2 to TRBJ1-1; 9 bases align to TRBD1. Looked up from germline, CDR1 is SGHAT and CDR2 is FQNNGV. The V and J ends lost 2 bases and 4 bases, in that order; junction bases with no gene match: 5. The CDR3 is made up of 15 amino acids. The full variable domain, in which reference TRBV11-2 and TRBJ1-1 provide the parts outside the CDR3, is EAGVAQSPRYKIIEKRQSVAFWCNPISGHATLYWYQQILGQGPKLLIQFQNNGVVDDSQLPKDRFSAERLKGVDSTLKIQPAKLEDSAVYLCASSLTGQGITEAFFGQGTRLTVV.